The 22 T cell receptor beta chains listed next were all sequenced from one sample in a study of T cell repertoires in cytomegalovirus infection. A single record per CDR3 protein comes from TCRdb applying MiXCR to the reads. The table shows approximately 500,000 distinct CDR3 sequences, with 16% occurring only once. Sequences were obtained from CD8+ T cells from PBMCs. Receptors were obtained from a human donor in good health (CMV status not recorded). Some clones in this sample may be carry-over from other donors' samples.

This clonotype was detected a few times. V usage is TRBV27 and J usage is TRBJ1-4; TRBD1 might be the D (5 bases). This CDR3 has 16 residues. V lost 5 bases and J lost 0, with 13 bases in between. Germline V gene sequence: CDR1 MNHEY, CDR2 SMNVEV (reference sequence). CDR3 sequence (DNA): TGTGCCAGCAGTCCGGGGACCGTGGCAACTAATGAAAAACTGTTTTTT. Translation: CASSPGTVATNEKLFF.

In the case of this clonotype: At one of its ends the junction is not consistent with the germline gene, which may arise from a read error. The DNA of the CDR3 is TGTGCCAGCAGCCGGACATCGAACACCGGGGTGCTGTTTTTT. Its protein is CASSRTSNTGVLFF. V is TRBV5-5 and J is TRBJ2-2; D possibly uses TRBD1 or TRBD2 (5 bases each). The CDR3 totals 14 residues. In germline, CDR1 is SGHKS, CDR2 YYEKEE (reference sequence).

This clonotype appeared many times. The chain joins TRBV7-9 to TRBJ2-7, with D uncertain. Germline V gene lookup returns CDR1 SEHNR and CDR2 FQNEAQ (reference sequence). The CDR3 loop spans 12 amino acids. The germline V and J ends were trimmed by 5 bases and 6 bases, with 11 bases remaining between them. CDR3 loop: CASSPGVSEQYF. DNA for the CDR3: TGTGCCAGCAGCCCCGGAGTGAGCGAGCAGTACTTC.

This clonotype has more than one count but fewer than ten. The rearrangement uses TRBV19 and TRBJ1-3; TRBD1 is a possible D gene (6 bases). The length of the CDR3 is 11 residues. Germline CDR1 and CDR2: LNHDA and SQIVND (reference sequence). The chain's CDR3 is CADRSGNTIYF. The CDR3 DNA reads as TGTGCGGACAGATCTGGAAACACCATATATTTT.

A note on this clonotype: A much bigger clone sits one base away, suggesting this may be a read error. The rearrangement uses TRBV14 and TRBJ2-7, with D unresolved. This CDR3 contains 12 residues. CDR1 is SGHDN and CDR2 is FVKESK in the germline V gene. V shed 3 bases and J shed 0 bases, with 3 bases lying between them. CDR3 nucleotides: TGTGCCAGCAGCCACACCTCCTACGAGCAGTACTTC. Protein sequence: CASSHTSYEQYF.

This rearrangement joins TRBV5-6 to TRBJ1-2, with TRBD1 matching 7 bases. Germline CDR1 and CDR2: SGHDT and YYEEEE. CDR3 length: 15 amino acids. V shed 2 bases, J shed 5 bases, and the junction held 9 bases outside the gene matches. CDR3 sequence reads: CASSFRDRVGYGYTF. CDR3 in DNA: TGTGCCAGCAGCTTCCGAGACAGGGTCGGTTATGGCTACACCTTC.

This clonotype has a handful of counts. The rearrangement links TRBV7-9 to TRBJ1-1; D gene ambiguous. V was clipped by 4 bases and J by 6 bases, with 9 bases between them. The CDR3 loop spans 12 amino acids. CDR1 and CDR2 from the germline V gene are SEHNR and FQNEAQ (reference sequence). CDR3: CASSSGLSEAFF. The CDR3 nucleotides are TGTGCCAGCAGCTCAGGTTTATCTGAAGCTTTCTTT. The variable domain in full, completed from reference TRBV7-9 and TRBJ1-1, reads DTGVSQNPRHKITKRGQNVTFRCDPISEHNRLYWYRQTLGQGPEFLTYFQNEAQLEKSRLLSDRFSAERPKGSFSTLEIQRTEQGDSAMYLCASSSGLSEAFFGQGTRLTVV.

The rearrangement links TRBV2 to TRBJ2-7, with TRBD1 matching 8 bases. Germline CDR1 reads SNHLY; CDR2 reads FYNNEI. Trimming removed 3 bases from V and 2 bases from J; junction bases left unmatched: 12. CDR3 size: 17 residues. CDR3 protein: CASSDGAGGARAYEQYF. The CDR3 DNA sequence: TGTGCCAGCAGTGATGGGGCAGGGGGCGCGAGGGCCTACGAGCAGTACTTC.

This clonotype was recorded many times. The genes are TRBV7-9 and TRBJ1-4; D is possibly TRBD1 (5 bases). CDR1 and CDR2 (germline): SEHNR, FQNEAQ (reference sequence). CDR3 length: 15 residues. The V end was cut by 5 bases, the J end by 8 bases, with 18 bases between. In DNA form, the CDR3 reads TGTGCCAGCAGCCCCTCGGAGTGGGGCGCGGAAAAACTGTTTTTT. It translates to CASSPSEWGAEKLFF. The entire variable domain, with the rest obtained from reference TRBV7-9 and TRBJ1-4, is as follows: DTGVSQNPRHKITKRGQNVTFRCDPISEHNRLYWYRQTLGQGPEFLTYFQNEAQLEKSRLLSDRFSAERPKGSFSTLEIQRTEQGDSAMYLCASSPSEWGAEKLFFGSGTQLSVL.

V usage is TRBV28 and J usage is TRBJ1-1; TRBD1 matches at 8 bases. The CDR3 sequence is 13 residues long. The trim removed 5 bases at V and 4 bases at J, leaving 3 bases unmatched. The germline gives CDR1 MDHEN, CDR2 SYDVKM. The CDR3 loop reads CASSTDRATEAFF. The DNA of the CDR3 is TGTGCCAGCAGTACGGACAGGGCCACTGAAGCTTTCTTT.

This clonotype appeared a few times. V gene TRBV24-1 combines with J gene TRBJ2-1; TRBD2 matches 8 bases. V shed 5 bases and J 4 bases; nucleotides not matched to a gene: 6. Germline V gene data show CDR1 as KGHDR and CDR2 as SFDVKD. The CDR3 runs 15 residues. CDR3 protein: CATSATSGKYNEQFF. The CDR3 nucleotides are TGTGCCACCAGTGCAACTAGCGGTAAATACAATGAGCAGTTCTTC.

As concerns this clonotype: A much larger clonotype is one base distant, so this may be a read error. The chain uses TRBV7-3 and TRBJ2-1; D remains ambiguous. The CDR3 totals 18 residues. Germline V gene data show CDR1 as SGHTA and CDR2 as FQGTGA. V gave up 1 base and J gave up 0 bases, with 16 bases separating them. DNA for the CDR3: TGTGCCAGCAGCTTAAGGTCGCGGTCCGCTAGCTCCTACAATGAGCAGTTCTTC. Protein product: CASSLRSRSASSYNEQFF.

This clonotype was counted only a few times. The gene calls are TRBV25-1 and TRBJ2-7; D unresolved. V was shortened by 3 bases and J by 5 bases, with 11 bases between the two germline ends. The CDR3 covers 13 residues. Germline lookup yields CDR1 MGHDK and CDR2 SYGVNS. The CDR3 DNA follows: TGTGCCAGCAGTGACCGTTTTGACAACGAGCAGTACTTC. It specifies CASSDRFDNEQYF.

This clonotype was seen a single time. This clone may be a read error of a much larger clone one base away. The CDR3 coding sequence is TGTGCCAGCAGCCAGGACCGCTATGTCTACACCTTC. This translates into CASSQDRYVYTF. The chain has TRBV12-3 or TRBV12-4 and TRBJ1-2; D ambiguous. The CDR3 has 12 amino acids.

The chain recombines TRBV29-1 with TRBJ2-6; D is undetermined. Germline CDR1 and CDR2: SQVTM and ANQGSEA. The V gene lost 1 base and the J gene lost 0 bases, with 7 bases spanning the gap. This CDR3 is built from 15 residues. The CDR3 DNA is TGCAGCGTTGAAGGGACCGACTCTGGGGCCAACGTCCTGACTTTC. Its protein is CSVEGTDSGANVLTF. Combining the CDR3 with reference TRBV29-1 and TRBJ2-6 gives the whole variable domain SAVISQKPSRDICQRGTSLTIQCQVDSQVTMMFWYRQQPGQSLTLIATANQGSEATYESGFVIDKFPISRPNLTFSTLTVSNMSPEDSSIYLCSVEGTDSGANVLTFGAGSRLTVL.

This clonotype was counted between two and nine times. The V and J genes are TRBV12-3 or TRBV12-4 and TRBJ1-3, with D maybe TRBD1 (6 bases). This CDR3 has 13 residues. Trimming took 6 bases from V and 8 from J, leaving 14 bases between them. The CDR3 is CASRERGADTIYF. The CDR3 nucleotides are TGTGCCAGCAGGGAACGGGGGGCTGACACCATATATTTT.

The chain joins TRBV2 to TRBJ2-2, with TRBD2 matching over 14 bases. The CDR3 spans 21 residues. Trimming cost V 2 bases and J 9 bases; bases outside gene matches: 20. The germline V gene encodes CDR1 SNHLY and CDR2 FYNNEI. DNA for the CDR3: TGTGCCAGCAGTGAAAGTCACCCCCATTTGACTAGCGGGGGGGCCGCCTGGGAGCTGTTTTTT. As protein: CASSESHPHLTSGGAAWELFF.

This clonotype was seen ten or more times. The V gene is TRBV28, the J gene TRBJ2-7; a possible D gene is TRBD2 (6 bases). The V gene lost 5 bases and the J gene lost 6 bases, with 20 bases spanning the gap. The germline gives CDR1 MDHEN, CDR2 SYDVKM. CDR3 length: 15 residues. CDR3 coding DNA: TGTGCCAGCAGTCTTCGGACGGCGGGGCAGTCCGAGCAGTACTTC. Translated, it gives CASSLRTAGQSEQYF.

The CDR3 is CASRPRTSNQPQHF. CDR3 bases: TGTGCCAGCAGGCCGCGGACTAGCAATCAGCCCCAGCATTTT. The chain joins TRBV27 to TRBJ1-5; D gene uncertain. The V and J ends lost 6 bases and 0 bases respectively, with 9 bases between them. The CDR3 extends over 14 amino acids. The germline V gene encodes CDR1 MNHEY and CDR2 SMNVEV (reference sequence).

This clonotype was found many times. This chain joins TRBV19 and TRBJ1-1, with unresolved D. CDR1 LNHDA and CDR2 SQIVND come from the germline V gene (reference sequence). V was clipped by 3 bases and J by 1 base, with 6 bases between them. The length of the CDR3 is 13 residues. The CDR3 region has the DNA TGTGCCAGTAGTATTGAAGAGAACACTGAAGCTTTCTTT. Its protein is CASSIEENTEAFF.

This clonotype has a count of ten or more. The V call is TRBV2, the J call TRBJ2-1; D is tentatively TRBD1 or TRBD2 (5 bases each). CDR3 size: 13 residues. Between the trimmed V and J ends, which lost 11 bases and 8 bases, there was a span of 19 bases. CDR1 and CDR2 from the germline V gene are SNHLY and FYNNEI. DNA of the CDR3: TGTGCCGGAGAGGGGCTACTCAGGGATGAGCAGTTCTTC. Translation gives CAGEGLLRDEQFF. Filled out from reference TRBV2 and TRBJ2-1, the complete variable domain reads EPEVTQTPSHQVTQMGQEVILRCVPISNHLYFYWYRQILGQKVEFLVSFYNNEISEKSEIFDDQFSVERPDGSNFTLKIRSTKLEDSAMYFCAGEGLLRDEQFFGPGTRLTVL.

About this clonotype itself: A junction end diverges from the germline sequence, so it may reflect a read error. The chain is built from TRBV19 and TRBJ2-3, with 7 bases matching TRBD1. The CDR3 consists of 15 residues. Germline-derived CDR1 and CDR2 are LNHDA and SQIVND (reference sequence). In DNA, the CDR3 is TGTGCCAGTAGCCCGACAGGGATAGGCACCGATACGCAGTATTTT. This sequence encodes CASSPTGIGTDTQYF. The full variable domain, its missing parts supplied by reference TRBV19 and TRBJ2-3, is DGGITQSPKYLFRKEGQNVTLSCEQNLNHDAMYWYRQDPGQGLRLIYYSQIVNDFQKGDIAEGYSVSREKKESFPLTVTSAQKNPTAFYLCASSPTGIGTDTQYFGPGTRLTVL.